The present T cell receptor beta chain was sequenced within a study of blood T cells in healthy people across ages. Combining a sample-barcoded 5' primer with a J-beta primer mix, a second PCR ran for about 7 to 11 cycles. A template-switch adaptor that had 12 random nucleotides put a tag on each cDNA molecule. TCRdb re-called the 5' RACE reads with MiXCR, one entry per CDR3 protein. This sample has approximately 820,000 distinct CDR3 sequences, with roughly 44% found just once. Study outcomes and limitations: Diversity was higher, and naive CD4+ cells more numerous, in long-lived donors than in aged donors.

The table lists this clonotype with a few counts. Its target is not known. This TCR was recovered from a man aged 55 to 69 in good health. Sequencing was carried out using blood.

In nucleotides, the CDR3 is TGCAGTGCTAAGAGACAGGGGGTTAGCTACACCTTC. This gives the protein CSAKRQGVSYTF. The rearrangement uses TRBV20-1 and TRBJ1-2; 9 positions agree with TRBD1. The CDR3 length is 12 residues. Germline trimming cut 4 bases from V and 9 bases from J; bases unmatched to any gene: 6. Germline V gene sequence: CDR1 DFQATT, CDR2 SNEGSKA (reference sequence).